The 2 T cell receptor beta chains listed next were all sequenced from one sample in a study of CD8+ T cells in alopecia areata. The authors extracted RNA and reverse transcribed it into cDNA as the sequencing template. Generated by immunoSEQ multiplex PCR, the TCRdb table keeps only in-frame clones and is missing some. Among about 200,000 clones listed, 50% to 60% were seen once. Sequenced material: CD4+ T cells sorted from blood, taken at week 0. The source of these receptors is a human donor with alopecia areata.

The chain couples TRBV5-1 to TRBJ2-6; D possibly corresponds to TRBD2 (6 bases). There are 15 residues in the CDR3. Germline V gives CDR1 SGHRS, CDR2 YFSETQ. V gave up 5 bases and J gave up 4 bases, with 13 bases separating them. CDR3 DNA sequence: TGCGCCAGCAGTCCAGGGACTTACGGGGCCAACGTCCTGACTTTC. It specifies CASSPGTYGANVLTF.

Here the CDR3 DNA reads TGTGCCAGCAGAGGACTAGCGGTCAACACCGGGGAGCTGTTTTTT. Residues: CASRGLAVNTGELFF. The rearrangement joins TRBV6-5 to TRBJ2-2, with 10 bases aligning to TRBD2. The CDR3 length is 15 residues. Trimming removed 6 bases from V and 2 bases from J; junction bases left unmatched: 3. The germline V gene encodes CDR1 MNHEY and CDR2 SVGAGI.